These 7 T cell receptor beta chains were all obtained from the same sample, sequenced in a study of EBV T-cell therapy then PD-1 blockade in nasopharyngeal carcinoma. TCRdb keeps only in-frame clones here, not all; method: immunoSEQ multiplex PCR. The data hold some 14,000 clones, with under 90% observed a single time. Described treatment: AdE1-LMPpoly-expanded autologous EBV-specific T-cell therapy followed by anti-PD-1 nivolumab. These receptors' antigens are unknown. The sequencing used CD8+ T cells from blood, collected around day 100 from a patient whose treatment included autologous EBV-specific T cells and nivolumab. The receptors were sampled from a man in his forties with nasopharyngeal carcinoma.

This clone is medium-sized (0.01 to 0.1%) within its sample. The J gene is TRBJ1-2, the V gene TRBV14; D gene ambiguous. Germline loops: CDR1 SGHDN, CDR2 FVKESK. V was cut by 1 base and J by 3 bases, with 9 bases left in between. The CDR3 totals 14 residues. The CDR3 loop is CASSQVQRDYGYTF. The CDR3 DNA reads as TGTGCCAGCAGCCAAGTTCAACGGGACTATGGCTACACCTTC.

The chain carries TRBV7-2 and TRBJ1-5; D ambiguous. V was cut by 2 bases and J by 6 bases, with 8 bases left in between. CDR3 length equals 13 residues. Germline loops: CDR1 SGHTA, CDR2 FQGNSA. The CDR3 DNA reads as TGTGCCAGCAGCTTAAACTCCGGTCAGCCCCAGCATTTT. Translating it yields CASSLNSGQPQHF.

Written as DNA, the CDR3 is TGTGCCAGCAGCCCCACTACAGGGCGCAACTATGGCTACACCTTC. Its protein is CASSPTTGRNYGYTF. The chain uses TRBV14 and TRBJ1-2; D is possibly TRBD1 (6 bases). The CDR3 has 15 residues. Germline V gene lookup returns CDR1 SGHDN and CDR2 FVKESK. The V gene lost 4 bases and the J gene lost 2 bases, with 14 bases spanning the gap.

CDR3: CASSPGTGGSYNEQFF. CDR3 in DNA: TGTGCCAGCAGTCCCGGGACAGGGGGCTCCTACAATGAGCAGTTCTTC. This sequence joins TRBV27 and TRBJ2-1; 11 bases are a match to TRBD1. Per germline, CDR1 MNHEY and CDR2 SMNVEV (reference sequence). V was clipped by 5 bases and J by 0 bases; unmatched bases: 3. The CDR3 consists of 16 residues.

The gene calls are TRBV13 and TRBJ2-7; 12 bases line up with TRBD2. V trimming: 4 bases; J trimming: 7 bases; junction bases outside the gene matches: 8. The CDR3 is 15 amino acids. CDR1 is PRHDT and CDR2 is FYEKMQ in the germline V gene (reference sequence). The CDR3 sequence: CASSSGLAGLREQYF. In nucleotides, the CDR3 is TGTGCCAGCAGCTCAGGACTAGCGGGATTGAGAGAGCAGTACTTC.

The chain links TRBV28 to TRBJ2-2; 7 nucleotides line up with TRBD2. Germline-derived CDR1 and CDR2 are MDHEN and SYDVKM. V lost 10 bases and J lost 8; bases outside the gene matches: 13. The CDR3 loop spans 14 amino acids. This chain's CDR3 is CATKGLDVLGELFF. CDR3 bases: TGTGCCACCAAAGGACTAGACGTCCTAGGGGAGCTGTTTTTT. Drawing the rest from reference TRBV28 and TRBJ2-2, the complete variable domain is DVKVTQSSRYLVKRTGEKVFLECVQDMDHENMFWYRQDPGLGLRLIYFSYDVKMKEKGDIPEGYSVSREKKERFSLILESASTNQTSMYLCATKGLDVLGELFFGEGSRLTVL.

The chain couples TRBV6-5 to TRBJ1-1, with D possibly being TRBD1 (6 bases). Germline-derived CDR1 and CDR2 are MNHEY and SVGAGI. The CDR3 runs to 13 residues. The germline V and J ends were trimmed by 7 bases and 1 base, with 10 bases remaining between them. CDR3 protein: CASTLGGNTEAFF. The CDR3 DNA sequence: TGTGCCAGCACCCTAGGGGGGAACACTGAAGCTTTCTTT.